This T cell receptor (beta chain) was identified in a study of regulatory dendritic cells for organ transplantation. This clone has only a few counts. Clones were read by immunoSEQ multiplex PCR, and TCRdb kept only the in-frame ones, dropping some. The table shows about 10,000 clones, with roughly two thirds occurring only once. The TCR originated in a human donor in good health. Material: memory CD8+ T cells from blood. This sample's subset: CD45RO+ memory T cells.

CDR3 amino acids: CASSQVGAGEHEQYF. For the CDR3, the DNA is TGCGCCAGCAGCCAAGTAGGAGCAGGGGAACACGAGCAGTACTTC. The J gene is TRBJ2-7, the V gene TRBV4-1, with a possible D match to TRBD1 (6 bases). The CDR3 loop spans 15 amino acids. Trimming shortened V by 1 base and J by 5 bases, and 15 bases separated the two germline ends. The V gene's germline CDR1 is MGHRA and CDR2 YSYEKL.